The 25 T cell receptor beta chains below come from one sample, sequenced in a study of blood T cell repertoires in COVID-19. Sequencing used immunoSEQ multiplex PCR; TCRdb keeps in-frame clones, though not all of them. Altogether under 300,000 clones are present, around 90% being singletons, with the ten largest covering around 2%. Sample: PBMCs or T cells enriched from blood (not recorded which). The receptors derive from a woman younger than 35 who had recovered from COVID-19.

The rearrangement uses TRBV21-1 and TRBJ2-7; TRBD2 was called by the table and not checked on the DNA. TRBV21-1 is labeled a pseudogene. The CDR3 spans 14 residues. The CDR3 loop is CASIRTSGPYEQYF. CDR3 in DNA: TGTGCCAGCATCCGGACTAGCGGTCCCTACGAGCAGTACTTC.

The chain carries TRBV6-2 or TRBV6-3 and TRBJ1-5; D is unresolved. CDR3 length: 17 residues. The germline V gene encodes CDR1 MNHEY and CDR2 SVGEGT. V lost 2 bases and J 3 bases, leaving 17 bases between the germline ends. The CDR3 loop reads CASSYVLWQVDNQPQHF. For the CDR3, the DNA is TGTGCCAGCAGTTACGTGTTGTGGCAGGTAGACAATCAGCCCCAGCATTTT.

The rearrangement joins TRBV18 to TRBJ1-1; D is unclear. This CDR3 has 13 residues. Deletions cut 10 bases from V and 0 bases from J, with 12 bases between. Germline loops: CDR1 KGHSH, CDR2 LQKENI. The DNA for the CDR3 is TGTGCCACGAATTCAGAAATGAACACTGAAGCTTTCTTT. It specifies CATNSEMNTEAFF.

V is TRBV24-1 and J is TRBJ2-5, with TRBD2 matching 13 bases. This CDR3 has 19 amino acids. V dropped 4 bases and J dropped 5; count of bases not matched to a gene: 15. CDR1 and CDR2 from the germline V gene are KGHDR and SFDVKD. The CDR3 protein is CATSEGRTSGRALGETQYF. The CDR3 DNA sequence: TGTGCCACCAGTGAGGGTCGAACTAGCGGGAGGGCCCTAGGGGAGACCCAGTACTTC.

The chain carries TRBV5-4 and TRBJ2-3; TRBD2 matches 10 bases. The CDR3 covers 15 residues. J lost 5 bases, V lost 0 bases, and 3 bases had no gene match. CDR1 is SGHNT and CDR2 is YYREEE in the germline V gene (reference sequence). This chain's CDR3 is CASSLASGGIDTQYF. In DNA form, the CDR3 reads TGTGCCAGCAGCTTGGCTAGCGGGGGAATAGATACGCAGTATTTT.

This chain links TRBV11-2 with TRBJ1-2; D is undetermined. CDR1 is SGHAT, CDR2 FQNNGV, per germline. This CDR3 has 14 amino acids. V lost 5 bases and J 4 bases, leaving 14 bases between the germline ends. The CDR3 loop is CASSRPTLSYGYTF. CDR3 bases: TGTGCCAGCAGCCGCCCGACATTAAGCTATGGCTACACCTTC.

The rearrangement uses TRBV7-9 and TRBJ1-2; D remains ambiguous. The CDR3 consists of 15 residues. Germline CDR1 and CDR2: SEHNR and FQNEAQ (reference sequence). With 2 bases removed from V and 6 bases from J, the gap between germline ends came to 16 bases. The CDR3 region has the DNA TGTGCCAGCAGCTTATCGGGGAGGATCGAGGATGGCTACACCTTC. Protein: CASSLSGRIEDGYTF.

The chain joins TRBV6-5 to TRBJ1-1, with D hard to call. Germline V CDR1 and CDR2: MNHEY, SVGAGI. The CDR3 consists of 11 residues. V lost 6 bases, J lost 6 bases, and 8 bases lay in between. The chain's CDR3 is CASSPISEAFF. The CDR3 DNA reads TGTGCCAGCAGCCCCATTTCTGAAGCTTTCTTT.

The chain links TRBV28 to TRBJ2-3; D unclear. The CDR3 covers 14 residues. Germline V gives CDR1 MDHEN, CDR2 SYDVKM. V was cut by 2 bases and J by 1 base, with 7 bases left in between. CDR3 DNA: TGTGCCAGCAGTTTACTGAGCGGCACAGATACGCAGTATTTT. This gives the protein CASSLLSGTDTQYF.

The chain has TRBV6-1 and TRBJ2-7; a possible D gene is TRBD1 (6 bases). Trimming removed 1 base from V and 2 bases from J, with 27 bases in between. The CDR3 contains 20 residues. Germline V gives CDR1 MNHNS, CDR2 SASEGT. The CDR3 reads CASSEVRGNTGGYRAYEQYF. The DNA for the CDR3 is TGTGCCAGCAGTGAAGTTAGGGGTAATACAGGAGGATACAGGGCCTACGAGCAGTACTTC.

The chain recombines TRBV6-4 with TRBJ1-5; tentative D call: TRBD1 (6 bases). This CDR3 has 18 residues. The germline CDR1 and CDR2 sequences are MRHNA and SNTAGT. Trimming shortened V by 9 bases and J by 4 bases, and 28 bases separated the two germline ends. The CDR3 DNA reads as TGTGCCAGACAAGTGGGGGCCTCGACAAATGGTTGGAATCAGCCCCAGCATTTT. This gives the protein CARQVGASTNGWNQPQHF.

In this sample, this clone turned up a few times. CDR3 protein: CASSRGSGGGANTGELFF. The CDR3, as DNA: TGTGCCAGCAGTCGGGGGTCGGGCGGGGGAGCTAACACCGGGGAGCTGTTTTTT. The J gene is TRBJ2-2, the V gene TRBV6-2 or TRBV6-3; 7 positions match TRBD2. Germline V gives CDR1 MNHEY, CDR2 SVGEGT. The CDR3 is 18 residues long. The ends lost 5 bases at V and 2 bases at J; junction bases unmatched: 14.

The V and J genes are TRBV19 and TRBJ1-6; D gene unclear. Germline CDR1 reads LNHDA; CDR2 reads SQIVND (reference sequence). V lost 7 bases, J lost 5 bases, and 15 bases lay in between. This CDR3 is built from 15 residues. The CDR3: CASTRVGVDNSPLHF. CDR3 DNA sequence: TGTGCCAGTACCCGGGTCGGGGTGGATAATTCACCCCTCCACTTT.

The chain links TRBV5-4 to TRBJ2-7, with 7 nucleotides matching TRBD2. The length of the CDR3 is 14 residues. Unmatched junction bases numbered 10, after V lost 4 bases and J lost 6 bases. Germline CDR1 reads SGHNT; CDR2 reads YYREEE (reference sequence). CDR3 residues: CASSAGTTIVEQYF. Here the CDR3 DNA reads TGTGCCAGCAGCGCAGGGACTACGATAGTCGAGCAGTACTTC.

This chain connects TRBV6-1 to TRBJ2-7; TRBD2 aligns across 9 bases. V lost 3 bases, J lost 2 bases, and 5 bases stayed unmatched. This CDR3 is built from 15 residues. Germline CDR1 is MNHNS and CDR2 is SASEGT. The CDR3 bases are TGTGCCAGCAGTGACCGACTAGCGGACGCCTACGAGCAGTACTTC. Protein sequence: CASSDRLADAYEQYF.

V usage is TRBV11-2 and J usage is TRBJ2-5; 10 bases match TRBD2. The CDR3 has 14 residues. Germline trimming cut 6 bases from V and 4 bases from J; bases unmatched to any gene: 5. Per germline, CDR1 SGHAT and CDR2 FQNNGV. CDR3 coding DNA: TGTGCCAGCAGACCTAGCGGGAGATCAGAGACCCAGTACTTC. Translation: CASRPSGRSETQYF.

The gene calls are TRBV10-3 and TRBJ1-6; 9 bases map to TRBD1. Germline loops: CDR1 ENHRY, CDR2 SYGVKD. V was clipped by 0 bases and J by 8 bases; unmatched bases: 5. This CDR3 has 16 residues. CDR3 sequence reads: CAISESFGTGYSPLHF. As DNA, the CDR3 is TGTGCCATCAGTGAGTCTTTCGGGACAGGGTATTCACCCCTCCACTTT.

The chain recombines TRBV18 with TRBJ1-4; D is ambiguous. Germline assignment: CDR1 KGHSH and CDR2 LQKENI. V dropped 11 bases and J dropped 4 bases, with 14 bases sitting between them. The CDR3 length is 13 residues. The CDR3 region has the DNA TGTGCCGTCACACGGGGTATTAATGAAAAACTGTTTTTT. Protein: CAVTRGINEKLFF.

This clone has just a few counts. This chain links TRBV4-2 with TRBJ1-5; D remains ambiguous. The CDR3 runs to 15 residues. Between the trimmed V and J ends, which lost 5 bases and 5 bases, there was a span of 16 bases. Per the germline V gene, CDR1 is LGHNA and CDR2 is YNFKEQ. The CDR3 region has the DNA TGTGCCAGCAGCATTATACAGAGAGCGGATCAGCCCCAGCATTTT. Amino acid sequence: CASSIIQRADQPQHF.

As DNA, the CDR3 is TGTGCCAGCTCAGATCAGGGTCTTGACGGCTACACCTTC. This gives the protein CASSDQGLDGYTF. The J gene is TRBJ1-2, the V gene TRBV18, with a possible D match to TRBD1 (5 bases). This CDR3 has 13 amino acids. Germline-derived CDR1 and CDR2 are KGHSH and LQKENI. Deletions cut 5 bases from V and 8 bases from J, with 15 bases between.

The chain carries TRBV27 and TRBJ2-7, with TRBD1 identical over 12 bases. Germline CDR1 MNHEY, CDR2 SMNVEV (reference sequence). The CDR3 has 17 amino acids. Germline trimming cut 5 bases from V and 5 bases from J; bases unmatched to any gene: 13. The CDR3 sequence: CASSLRGPGQGADEQYF. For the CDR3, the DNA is TGTGCCAGCAGTCTCAGGGGACCGGGACAGGGGGCCGACGAGCAGTACTTC.

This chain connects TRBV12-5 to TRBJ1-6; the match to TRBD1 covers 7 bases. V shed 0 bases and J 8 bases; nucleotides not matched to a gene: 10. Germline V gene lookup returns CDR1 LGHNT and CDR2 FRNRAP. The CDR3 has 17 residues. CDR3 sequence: CASGLVPPGGFYSPLHF. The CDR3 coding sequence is TGTGCTAGTGGTTTGGTACCACCAGGGGGGTTCTATTCACCCCTCCACTTT.

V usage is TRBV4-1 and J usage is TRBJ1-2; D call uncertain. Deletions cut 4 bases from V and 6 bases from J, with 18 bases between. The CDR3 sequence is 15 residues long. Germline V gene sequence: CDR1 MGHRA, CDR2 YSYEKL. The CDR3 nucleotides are TGCGCCAGCAGCCTTCCAGGAGGTTTGGAGAATGGCTACACCTTC. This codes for CASSLPGGLENGYTF.

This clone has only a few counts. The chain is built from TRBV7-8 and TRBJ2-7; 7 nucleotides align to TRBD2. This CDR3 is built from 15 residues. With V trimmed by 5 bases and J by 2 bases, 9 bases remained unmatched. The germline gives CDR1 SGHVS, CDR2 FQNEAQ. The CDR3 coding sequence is TGTGCCAGCAGCCGAGGACTGGGAGGGACCTACGAGCAGTACTTC. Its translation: CASSRGLGGTYEQYF.

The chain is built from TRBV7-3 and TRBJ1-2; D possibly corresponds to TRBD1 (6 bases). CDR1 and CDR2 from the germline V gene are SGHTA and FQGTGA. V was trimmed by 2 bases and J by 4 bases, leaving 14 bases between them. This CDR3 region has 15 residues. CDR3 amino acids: CASSLGDTSVYGYTF. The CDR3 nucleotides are TGTGCCAGCAGCTTAGGGGACACCTCCGTCTATGGCTACACCTTC.